A single TCR beta chain is shown here with its context. Germline values: CDR1 MDHEN, CDR2 SYDVKM. The V end lost 3 bases, the J end lost 0 bases, and 9 bases lay between the germline ends. The CDR3 extends over 15 amino acids. This sample is part of a study of control samples from healthy donors and cancer patients. Using immunoSEQ multiplex PCR, the repertoire was profiled, and TCRdb retains in-frame clones only, with some absent. The sample records about 150,000 clones, 91% being singletons. The sequenced sample consisted of blood. This sequence joins TRBV28 and TRBJ1-3; D gene uncertain. This receptor was taken from a man between 25 and 39 years old in good health. The CDR3 sequence: CASSFTGLSGNTIYF. Here the CDR3 DNA reads TGTGCCAGCAGTTTTACCGGGCTCTCTGGAAACACCATATATTTT.